This entry lists 13 T cell receptor beta chains sequenced from one sample in a study of early T cells in non-severe SARS-CoV-2 infection. One entry per CDR3 protein results from TCRdb running MiXCR on the 5' RACE reads. The table records more than 45,000 distinct CDR3 sequences, around 11% of them present only once. Sequenced input: whole blood. All receptors come from an adult who was a healthcare worker with PCR-confirmed SARS-CoV-2 infection or an uninfected control (not recorded which).

The rearrangement links TRBV7-2 to TRBJ2-7; TRBD1 matches at 9 bases. V lost 3 bases, J lost 5 bases, and 5 bases stayed unmatched. Germline V gene data show CDR1 as SGHTA and CDR2 as FQGNSA. This CDR3 has 14 amino acids. The CDR3 is CASSFDRGRDEQYF. The CDR3 region has the DNA TGTGCCAGCAGCTTTGACAGGGGGAGGGACGAGCAGTACTTC.

This clonotype came up a few times. This chain uses TRBV18 with TRBJ2-3; D unclear. CDR1 and CDR2 from the germline V gene are KGHSH and LQKENI. Trimming stripped 1 base from V and 3 bases from J, with 20 bases between. This CDR3 has 18 residues. CDR3 in amino acids: CASSPLNPGSLTTDTQYF. The CDR3 nucleotides are TGTGCCAGCTCACCACTAAATCCCGGGTCCCTAACGACAGATACGCAGTATTTT.

The chain couples TRBV29-1 to TRBJ2-5, with 10 bases fitting TRBD1. Germline CDR1 is SQVTM and CDR2 is ANQGSEA. The CDR3 totals 14 residues. Trimming removed 5 bases from V and 4 bases from J; junction bases left unmatched: 7. The CDR3 nucleotides read TGCAGCGTTTCGGGAGGACAGGGGGGAGAGACCCAGTACTTC. This codes for CSVSGGQGGETQYF.

This clonotype showed up just a few times. The V gene is TRBV3-1, the J gene TRBJ1-2; D unclear. Trimming left V 4 bases short and J 4 bases short, with 13 bases between. From germline, CDR1 is LGHDT and CDR2 YNNKEL (reference sequence). The CDR3 has 14 amino acids. In DNA form, the CDR3 reads TGTGCCAGCAGCCCCCGGGGAGCTTCCTATGGCTACACCTTC. Encoded protein: CASSPRGASYGYTF.

The V gene is TRBV9, the J gene TRBJ2-3, with 7 bases fitting TRBD2. The germline gives CDR1 SGDLS, CDR2 YYNGEE. V shed 0 bases, J shed 4 bases, and the junction held 5 bases outside the gene matches. The length of the CDR3 is 15 residues. In DNA form, the CDR3 reads TGTGCCAGCAGCGTAGTCGCGGGGAGGGCAGATACGCAGTATTTT. Translated: CASSVVAGRADTQYF.

The V and J genes are TRBV12-3 or TRBV12-4 and TRBJ2-6; no clear D gene. Trimming shortened V by 9 bases and J by 4 bases, and 16 bases separated the two germline ends. The CDR3 is 15 residues long. CDR3: CASTLTRYGANVLTF. Written as DNA, the CDR3 is TGTGCCAGTACCCTTACCCGTTACGGGGCCAACGTCCTGACTTTC.

The genes are TRBV3-1 and TRBJ2-7; D could derive from TRBD1 or TRBD2 (5 bases each). This CDR3 is 14 amino acids long. Trimming pared 0 bases from V and 3 bases from J, leaving 9 bases between. The germline gives CDR1 LGHDT, CDR2 YNNKEL (reference sequence). Here the CDR3 reads CASSQESGSYEQYF. The CDR3 DNA reads TGTGCCAGCAGCCAAGAATCAGGGAGCTACGAGCAGTACTTC.

This chain links TRBV3-1 with TRBJ1-4; D remains unclear. The germline V gene encodes CDR1 LGHDT and CDR2 YNNKEL (reference sequence). The CDR3 is 14 residues long. The germline V and J ends were trimmed by 5 bases and 3 bases, with 10 bases remaining between them. CDR3 in DNA: TGTGCCAGCAGCAACCGGGTCTCTAATGAAAAACTGTTTTTT. Translated: CASSNRVSNEKLFF.

This clonotype was observed many times. V is TRBV7-2 and J is TRBJ2-1, with 11 bases lining up with TRBD2. CDR1 is SGHTA and CDR2 is FQGNSA in the germline V gene. This CDR3 spans 19 amino acids. With 2 bases clipped from V and 6 bases from J, the junction kept 15 bases outside the gene matches. CDR3 sequence reads: CASSLREGLGLAAGNEQFF. As DNA, the CDR3 is TGTGCCAGCAGCTTAAGGGAGGGGTTGGGACTAGCGGCGGGCAATGAGCAGTTCTTC.

The chain links TRBV5-1 to TRBJ1-2; 7 nucleotides line up with TRBD1. The trim removed 2 bases at V and 4 bases at J, leaving 5 bases unmatched. The CDR3 is made up of 14 amino acids. Per germline, CDR1 SGHRS and CDR2 YFSETQ. The DNA for the CDR3 is TGCGCCAGCAGCTTCCTGGGACAGAGCTATGGCTACACCTTC. It specifies CASSFLGQSYGYTF.

This clonotype showed up just a few times. The V gene is TRBV11-2, the J gene TRBJ2-5; D not certain. The V end lost 6 bases, the J end lost 0 bases, and 5 bases lay between the germline ends. Germline V gene data show CDR1 as SGHAT and CDR2 as FQNNGV. The CDR3 is 12 amino acids. CDR3 residues: CASSRNQETQYF. CDR3 DNA sequence: TGTGCCAGCAGTAGGAACCAAGAGACCCAGTACTTC.

This clonotype has just a few counts. The chain recombines TRBV28 with TRBJ2-4; TRBD2 matches at 12 bases. The CDR3 length is 15 residues. Germline V gene lookup returns CDR1 MDHEN and CDR2 SYDVKM. Trimming cost V 4 bases and J 8 bases; bases outside gene matches: 6. In DNA form, the CDR3 reads TGTGCCAGCAGTTGGCTAGCGGGAGGGGGTTACATTCAGTACTTC. It codes for CASSWLAGGGYIQYF.

This clonotype was counted ten times or more. This sequence joins TRBV28 and TRBJ1-4, with 10 positions matching TRBD1. The length of the CDR3 is 15 residues. Germline V lookup: CDR1 MDHEN, CDR2 SYDVKM. The junction had 10 bases not matched to a gene; V was cut back by 7 bases and J by 8 bases. The CDR3 DNA follows: TGTGCCAGCACCGTGGGGACAGGGGACGTGGAAAAACTGTTTTTT. This sequence encodes CASTVGTGDVEKLFF.